The subject of this entry is one T cell receptor (beta chain). The antigen remains unidentified. The data derive from a study of response to subunit inactivated influenza vaccine. Findings and caveats of the study: A suggestion made by the authors is that each seasonal influenza vaccination recruits few new T cells.

MiXCR, applied by TCRdb to the RT-PCR reads, yields one record per CDR3 protein. The sample records 500,000 or so distinct CDR3 sequences, approximately 11% being singletons. The receptor comes from a man over 45 who received an inactivated influenza vaccine. The sample consisted of PBMCs from blood, taken roughly 45 days after vaccination.

The CDR3 reads CATSTNLRGWGYGYTF. CDR3 in DNA: TGTGCCACCAGCACCAACCTTCGGGGATGGGGCTATGGCTACACCTTC. This chain joins TRBV15 and TRBJ1-2; D call uncertain. Looked up from germline, CDR1 is LNHNV and CDR2 is YYDKDF (reference sequence). V was clipped by 4 bases and J by 4 bases, with 19 bases between them. There are 16 residues in the CDR3.